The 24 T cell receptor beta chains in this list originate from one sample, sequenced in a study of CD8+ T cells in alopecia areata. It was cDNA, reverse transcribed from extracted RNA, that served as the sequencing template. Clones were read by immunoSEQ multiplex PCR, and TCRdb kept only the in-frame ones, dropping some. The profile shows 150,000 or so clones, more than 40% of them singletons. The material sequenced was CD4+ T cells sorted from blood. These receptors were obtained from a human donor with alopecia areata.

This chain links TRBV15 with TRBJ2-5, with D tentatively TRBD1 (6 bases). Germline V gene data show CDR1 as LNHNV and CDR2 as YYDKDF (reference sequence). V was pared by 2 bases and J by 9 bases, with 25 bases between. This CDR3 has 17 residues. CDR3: CATSRRPGHSCDWAQYF. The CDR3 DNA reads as TGTGCCACCAGCAGAAGACCGGGACACTCGTGTGATTGGGCCCAGTACTTC. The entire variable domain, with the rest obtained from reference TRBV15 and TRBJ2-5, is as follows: DAMVIQNPRYQVTQFGKPVTLSCSQTLNHNVMYWYQQKSSQAPKLLFHYYDKDFNNEADTPDNFQSRRPNTSFCFLDIRSPGLGDTAMYLCATSRRPGHSCDWAQYFGPGTRLLVL.

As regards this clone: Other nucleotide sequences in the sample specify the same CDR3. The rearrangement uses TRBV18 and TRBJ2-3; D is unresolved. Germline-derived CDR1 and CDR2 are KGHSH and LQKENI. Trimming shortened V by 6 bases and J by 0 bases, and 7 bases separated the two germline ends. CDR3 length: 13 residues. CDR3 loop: CASSPSSTDTQYF. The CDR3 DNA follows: TGTGCCAGCTCGCCATCTAGCACAGATACGCAGTATTTT.

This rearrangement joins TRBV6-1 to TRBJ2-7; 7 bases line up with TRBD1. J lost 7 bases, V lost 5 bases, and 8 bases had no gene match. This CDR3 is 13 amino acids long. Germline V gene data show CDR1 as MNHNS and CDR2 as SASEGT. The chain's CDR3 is CASSLDRSREQYF. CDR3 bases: TGTGCCAGCAGTTTGGACAGGTCGCGGGAGCAGTACTTC.

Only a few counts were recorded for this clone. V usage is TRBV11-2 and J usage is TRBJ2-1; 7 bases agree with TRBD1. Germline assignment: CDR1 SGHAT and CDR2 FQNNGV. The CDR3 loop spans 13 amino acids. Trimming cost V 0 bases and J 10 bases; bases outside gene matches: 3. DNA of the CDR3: TGTGCCAGCAGCTTAGAGGAACAGGGGGAGCAGTTCTTC. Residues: CASSLEEQGEQFF.

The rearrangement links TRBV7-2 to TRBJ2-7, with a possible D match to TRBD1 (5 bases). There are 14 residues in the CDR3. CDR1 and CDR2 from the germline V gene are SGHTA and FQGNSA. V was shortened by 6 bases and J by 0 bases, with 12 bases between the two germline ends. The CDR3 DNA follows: TGTGCCAGCAGGAGACCAGGGATCTCCTACGAGCAGTACTTC. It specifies CASRRPGISYEQYF.

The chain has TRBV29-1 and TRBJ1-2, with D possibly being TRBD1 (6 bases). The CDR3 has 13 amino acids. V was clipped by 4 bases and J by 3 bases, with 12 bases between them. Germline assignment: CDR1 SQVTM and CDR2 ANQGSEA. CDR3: CSVAGAGDYGYTF. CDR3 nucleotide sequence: TGCAGCGTTGCGGGGGCTGGGGACTATGGCTACACCTTC.

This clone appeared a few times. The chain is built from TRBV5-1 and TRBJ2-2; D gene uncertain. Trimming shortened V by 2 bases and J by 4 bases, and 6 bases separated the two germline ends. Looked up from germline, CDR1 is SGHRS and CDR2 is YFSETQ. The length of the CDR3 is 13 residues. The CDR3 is CASSLPLTGELFF. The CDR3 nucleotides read TGCGCCAGCAGCTTACCCCTCACCGGGGAGCTGTTTTTT.

DNA of the CDR3: TGTGCCAGCAGCGTAGGGACAGGGGGCGCGGAGACCCAGTACTTC. Translated: CASSVGTGGAETQYF. The chain is built from TRBV9 and TRBJ2-5; 11 bases are a match to TRBD1. The junction had 3 bases not matched to a gene; V was cut back by 0 bases and J by 5 bases. This CDR3 contains 15 residues. Germline values: CDR1 SGDLS, CDR2 YYNGEE. The entire variable domain, with the rest obtained from reference TRBV9 and TRBJ2-5, is as follows: DSGVTQTPKHLITATGQRVTLRCSPRSGDLSVYWYQQSLDQGLQFLIQYYNGEERAKGNILERFSAQQFPDLHSELNLSSLELGDSALYFCASSVGTGGAETQYFGPGTRLLVL.

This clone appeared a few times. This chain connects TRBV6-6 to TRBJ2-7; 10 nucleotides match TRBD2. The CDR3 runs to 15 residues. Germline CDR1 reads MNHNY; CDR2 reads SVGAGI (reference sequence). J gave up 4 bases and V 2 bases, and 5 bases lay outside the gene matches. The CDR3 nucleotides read TGTGCCAGCAGTTACGCGTCTAGCGGGAGTTACGAGCAGTACTTC. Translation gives CASSYASSGSYEQYF.

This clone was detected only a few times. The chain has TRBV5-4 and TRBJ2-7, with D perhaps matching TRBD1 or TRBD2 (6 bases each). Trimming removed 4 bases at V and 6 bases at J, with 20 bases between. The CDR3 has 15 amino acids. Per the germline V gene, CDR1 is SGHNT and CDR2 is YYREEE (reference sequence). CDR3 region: CASSLGGQRGSEQYF. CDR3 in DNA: TGTGCCAGCAGCCTTGGGGGCCAACGGGGGTCCGAGCAGTACTTC. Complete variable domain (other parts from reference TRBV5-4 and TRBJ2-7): ETGVTQSPTHLIKTRGQQVTLRCSSQSGHNTVSWYQQALGQGPQFIFQYYREEENGRGNFPPRFSGLQFPNYSSELNVNALELDDSALYLCASSLGGQRGSEQYFGPGTRLTVT.

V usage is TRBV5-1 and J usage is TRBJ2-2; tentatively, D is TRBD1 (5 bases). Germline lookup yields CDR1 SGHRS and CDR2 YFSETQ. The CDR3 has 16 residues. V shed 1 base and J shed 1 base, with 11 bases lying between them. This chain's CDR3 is CASSLRQGQNTGELFF. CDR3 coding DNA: TGCGCCAGCAGCTTGAGGCAGGGCCAGAACACCGGGGAGCTGTTTTTT.

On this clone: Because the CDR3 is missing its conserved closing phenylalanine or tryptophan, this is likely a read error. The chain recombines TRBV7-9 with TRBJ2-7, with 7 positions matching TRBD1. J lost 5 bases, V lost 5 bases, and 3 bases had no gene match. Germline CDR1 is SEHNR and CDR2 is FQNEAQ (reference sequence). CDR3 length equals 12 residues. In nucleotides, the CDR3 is TGTGCCAGCAGCCACCAGGGGGACGAGCAGTACCTC. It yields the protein CASSHQGDEQYL.

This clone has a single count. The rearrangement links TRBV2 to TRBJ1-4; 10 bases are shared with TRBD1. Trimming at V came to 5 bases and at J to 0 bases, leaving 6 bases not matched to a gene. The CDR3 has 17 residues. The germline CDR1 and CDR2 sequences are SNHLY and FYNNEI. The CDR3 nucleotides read TGTGCCAGCAGTTTACGGACAGGGGGGACAACTAATGAAAAACTGTTTTTT. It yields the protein CASSLRTGGTTNEKLFF.

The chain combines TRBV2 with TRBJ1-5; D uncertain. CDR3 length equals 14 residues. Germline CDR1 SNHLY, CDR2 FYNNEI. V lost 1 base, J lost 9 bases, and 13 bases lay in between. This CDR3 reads CASSEGRSSPPQHF. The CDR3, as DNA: TGTGCCAGCAGTGAAGGCCGGTCCTCTCCGCCCCAGCATTTT.

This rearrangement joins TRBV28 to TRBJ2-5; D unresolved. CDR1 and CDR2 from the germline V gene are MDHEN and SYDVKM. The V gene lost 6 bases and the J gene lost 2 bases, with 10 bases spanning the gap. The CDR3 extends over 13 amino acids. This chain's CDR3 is CASRNGRQETQYF. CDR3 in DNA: TGTGCCAGCAGAAACGGCAGACAAGAGACCCAGTACTTC.

CDR3 bases: TGTGCCAGTAGTACCCGTGGGGGTGGGAGCACTGAAGCTTTCTTT. Protein: CASSTRGGGSTEAFF. J is TRBJ1-1 and V is TRBV19; a possible D gene is TRBD1 (5 bases). Germline CDR1 and CDR2: LNHDA and SQIVND (reference sequence). The CDR3 consists of 15 residues. Deletions cut 4 bases from V and 4 bases from J, with 16 bases between.

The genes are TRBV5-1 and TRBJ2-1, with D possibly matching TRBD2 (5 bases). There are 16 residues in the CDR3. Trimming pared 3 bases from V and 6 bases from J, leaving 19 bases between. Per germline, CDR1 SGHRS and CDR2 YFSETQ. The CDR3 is CASSWDTSSGLNEQFF. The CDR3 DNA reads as TGCGCCAGCAGCTGGGATACTAGTTCCGGTCTCAATGAGCAGTTCTTC.

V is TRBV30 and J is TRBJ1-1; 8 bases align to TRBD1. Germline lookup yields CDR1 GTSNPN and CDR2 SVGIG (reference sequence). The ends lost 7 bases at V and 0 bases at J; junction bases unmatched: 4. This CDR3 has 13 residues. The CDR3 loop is CASRQGLNTEAFF. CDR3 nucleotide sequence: TGTGCCTCAAGACAGGGGCTGAACACTGAAGCTTTCTTT.

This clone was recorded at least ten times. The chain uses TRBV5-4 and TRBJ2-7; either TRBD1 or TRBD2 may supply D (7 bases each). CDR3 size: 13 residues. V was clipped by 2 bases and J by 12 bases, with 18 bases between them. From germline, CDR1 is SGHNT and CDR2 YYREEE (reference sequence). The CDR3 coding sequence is TGTGCCAGCAGCTTAGACCGACAGGGAGGGCGGTACTTC. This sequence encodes CASSLDRQGGRYF.

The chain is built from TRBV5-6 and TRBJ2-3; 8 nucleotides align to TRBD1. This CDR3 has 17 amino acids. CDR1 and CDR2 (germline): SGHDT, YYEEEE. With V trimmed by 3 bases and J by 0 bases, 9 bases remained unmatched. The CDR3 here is CASSWTGSTSSTDTQYF. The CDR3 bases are TGTGCCAGCAGCTGGACAGGGAGTACGTCTAGCACAGATACGCAGTATTTT. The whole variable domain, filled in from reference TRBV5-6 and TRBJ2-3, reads DAGVTQSPTHLIKTRGQQVTLRCSPKSGHDTVSWYQQALGQGPQFIFQYYEEEERQRGNFPDRFSGHQFPNYSSELNVNALLLGDSALYLCASSWTGSTSSTDTQYFGPGTRLTVL.

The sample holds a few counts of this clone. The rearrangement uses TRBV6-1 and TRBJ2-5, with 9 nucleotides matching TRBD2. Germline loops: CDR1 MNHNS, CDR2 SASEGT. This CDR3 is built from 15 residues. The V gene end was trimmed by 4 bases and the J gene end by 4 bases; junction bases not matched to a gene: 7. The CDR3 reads CASSGTSAPRETQYF. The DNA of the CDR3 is TGTGCCAGCAGTGGGACTAGCGCGCCCCGAGAGACCCAGTACTTC.

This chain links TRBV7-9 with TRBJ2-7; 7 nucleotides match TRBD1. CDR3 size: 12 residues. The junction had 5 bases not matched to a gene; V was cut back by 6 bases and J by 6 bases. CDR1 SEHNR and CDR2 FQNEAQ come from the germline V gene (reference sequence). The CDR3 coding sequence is TGTGCCAGCAGTCGAACAGGGGCCGAGCAGTACTTC. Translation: CASSRTGAEQYF. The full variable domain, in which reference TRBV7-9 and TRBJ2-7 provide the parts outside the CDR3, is DTGVSQNPRHKITKRGQNVTFRCDPISEHNRLYWYRQTLGQGPEFLTYFQNEAQLEKSRLLSDRFSAERPKGSFSTLEIQRTEQGDSAMYLCASSRTGAEQYFGPGTRLTVT.

CDR3 sequence (DNA): TGCGCCAGCAGCTTTGAGGGGCCGGGCTACACCTTC. Translation: CASSFEGPGYTF. The chain links TRBV5-1 to TRBJ1-2; D may be TRBD1 (5 bases). Germline CDR1 SGHRS, CDR2 YFSETQ. With 2 bases removed from V and 8 bases from J, the gap between germline ends came to 10 bases. This CDR3 spans 12 amino acids. Together with reference TRBV5-1 and TRBJ1-2, the CDR3 gives the full variable domain: KAGVTQTPRYLIKTRGQQVTLSCSPISGHRSVSWYQQTPGQGLQFLFEYFSETQRNKGNFPGRFSGRQFSNSRSEMNVSTLELGDSALYLCASSFEGPGYTFGSGTRLTVV.

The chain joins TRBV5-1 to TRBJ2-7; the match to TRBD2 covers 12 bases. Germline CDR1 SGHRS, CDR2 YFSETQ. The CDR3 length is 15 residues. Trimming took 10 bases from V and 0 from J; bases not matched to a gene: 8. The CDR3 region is CAGFLAGGSSYEQYF. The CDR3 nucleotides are TGCGCCGGATTCCTAGCGGGAGGGAGCTCCTACGAGCAGTACTTC.